This is a list of T cell receptor beta chains from one sample in a study of CD8+CD57+ T cells in acquired aplastic anemia. TCRdb reanalysed the reads using MiXCR and keeps one entry per CDR3 protein. The sample lists some 200,000 distinct CDR3 sequences, over 55% occurring once. Input material: sorted CD4+, CD8+, or CD8+CD57+ T cells (not recorded which) from PBMCs. These receptors all stem from a human donor with aplastic anemia. CDR3s include the opening cysteine and the closing phenylalanine or tryptophan. The D gene is left open where the match is weak. Rows may omit the clone size; those that give it use once, few, many or a size class.

v_gene	d_gene	abundance	j_gene	CDR3nt	CDR3aa
TRBV9	.	.	TRBJ1-1	TGTGCCAGCAGCGTAGGAGAGTTCCCAAGGACCACTGAAGCTTTCTTT	CASSVGEFPRTTEAFF
TRBV24-1	.	.	TRBJ2-2	TGTGCCACCAGGGCCGGGGAGGACACCGGGGAGCTGTTTTTT	CATRAGEDTGELFF
TRBV7-3	.	.	TRBJ2-3	TGTGCCAGTCGTTGGGGGGCCACAGATACGCAGTATTTT	CASRWGATDTQYF
TRBV10-2	.	.	TRBJ1-2	TGCGCCAGCTGGGATAGTAACTATGGCTACACCTTC	CASWDSNYGYTF
TRBV25-1	TRBD1	.	TRBJ1-4	TGTGCCAGCAGTCGCCTCGGGACAGGGCCCGAAAAACTGTTTTTT	CASSRLGTGPEKLFF
TRBV2	TRBD1	.	TRBJ2-7	TGTGCCAGCAGTTACAGGGGTAGGAACGAGCAGTACTTC	CASSYRGRNEQYF
TRBV20-1	.	few	TRBJ2-5	TGCAGTGCTATGGACCCGCCTAGGGAGACCCAGTACTTC	CSAMDPPRETQYF
TRBV12-3/TRBV12-4	TRBD1	.	TRBJ2-7	TGTGCCAGCAGAGGGACAGGGGCCTACGAGCAGTACTTC	CASRGTGAYEQYF
TRBV4-1	.	many	TRBJ2-5	TGCGCCAGCAGCCAAGATGGCTTACAAGAGACCCAGTACTTC	CASSQDGLQETQYF
TRBV20-1	.	.	TRBJ2-5	TGCAGTGCTTTGACGACAGGGAGGGAGACCCAGTACTTC	CSALTTGRETQYF
TRBV20-1	.	few	TRBJ2-7	TGCAGTGCTAGTCGTCAGGCGACCTACGAGCAGTACTTC	CSASRQATYEQYF
TRBV9	TRBD2	many	TRBJ2-7	TGTGCCAGCAGCGTAGGGGGGGGTAACTACGAGCAGTACTTC	CASSVGGGNYEQYF
TRBV12-3/TRBV12-4	.	once	TRBJ1-1	TGTGCCAGCAGTCTACCGGGAGGGGAAGCTTTCTTT	CASSLPGGEAFF
TRBV27	.	.	TRBJ2-7	TGTGCCAGCAGTTTAAAGTGGGACATTACCTACGAGCAGTACTTC	CASSLKWDITYEQYF
TRBV10-2	TRBD2	.	TRBJ2-7	TGTGCCAGCAGTGCTAGCGGGGGGCGCTACGAGCAGTACTTC	CASSASGGRYEQYF
TRBV11-2	.	.	TRBJ2-3	TGTGCCAGCAGCTCTCTGTGGGGTGAAGCTACGCAGTATTTT	CASSSLWGEATQYF
TRBV19	.	.	TRBJ2-3	TGTGCCAGTAGTACGGCTAGTTGGGATACGCAGTATTTT	CASSTASWDTQYF
TRBV2	.	.	TRBJ2-4	TGTGCCAGCAGTGGACAGGAAGCCAAAAACATTCAGTACTTC	CASSGQEAKNIQYF
TRBV20-1	TRBD2	.	TRBJ2-7	TGCAGTGCTAGGGACGCGGGACTAGCGGGGGCCCAGTACTTC	CSARDAGLAGAQYF
TRBV27	.	many	TRBJ2-3	TGTGCCAGCAGGGAAGCAGATACGCAGTATTTT	CASREADTQYF
TRBV12-3/TRBV12-4	.	.	TRBJ1-5	TGTGCCAGCAGTTTAAGTCACAATCAGCCCCAGCATTTT	CASSLSHNQPQHF
TRBV11-2	TRBD2	.	TRBJ2-7	TGTGCCAGCAGCCCGATTAGCGGACTAGCGGGGGGGTTCCAGTACTTC	CASSPISGLAGGFQYF
TRBV20-1	TRBD1	.	TRBJ2-7	TGCAGTGCTTCCATAGGACAGGGGAGTACCTACGAGCAGTACTTC	CSASIGQGSTYEQYF
TRBV11-2	.	.	TRBJ2-7	TGTGCCAGCAGCTTAGGAGTTAAACTAGAGGACTACGAGCAGTACTTC	CASSLGVKLEDYEQYF
TRBV12-3/TRBV12-4	.	.	TRBJ1-1	TGTGCCAGCAGTTTAGTGGGCTTGGGGAAGGACGGTCGGACGAGCACTGAAGCTTTCTTT	CASSLVGLGKDGRTSTEAFF
TRBV5-1	TRBD1	.	TRBJ1-6	TGCGCCAGCAGCTTGGAGGCAGGGGGGGATTCACCCCTCCACTTT	CASSLEAGGDSPLHF
TRBV7-9	.	.	TRBJ2-7	TGTGCCAGCAGCTCGACTACAGGAGACTCCTACGAGCAGTACTTC	CASSSTTGDSYEQYF
TRBV7-3	.	few	TRBJ2-2	TGTGCCAGCAGCTTGGGGGGGAACACCGGGGAGCTGTTTTTT	CASSLGGNTGELFF
TRBV10-3	TRBD1	.	TRBJ1-1	TGTGCCATCAGCCTCAGGGGGGGGAACACTGAAGCTTTCTTT	CAISLRGGNTEAFF
TRBV7-2	.	.	TRBJ2-1	TGTGCCAGCAGCCTCCCGTTGGGTTACAATGAGCAGTTCTTC	CASSLPLGYNEQFF
TRBV20-1	.	.	TRBJ2-3	TGCAGTGCTAGCTACCCTAGCAAAGACACAGATACGCAGTATTTT	CSASYPSKDTDTQYF
TRBV11-2	.	.	TRBJ2-2	TGTGCCAGCAGCTCGAGGACGAACACCGGGGAGCTGTTTTTT	CASSSRTNTGELFF
TRBV9	TRBD1	.	TRBJ1-1	TGTGCCAGCAGCGTTAGGACAGGGAACACTGAAGCTTTCTTT	CASSVRTGNTEAFF
TRBV19	TRBD1	.	TRBJ2-1	TGTGCCAGTAGTATAGGGGGACAGAGCTACAATGAGCAGTTCTTC	CASSIGGQSYNEQFF
TRBV5-1	.	few	TRBJ2-3	TGTGCCAGCAGCTTAGGTCAGGGGAGCACAGATACGCAGTATTTT	CASSLGQGSTDTQYF
TRBV20-1	.	.	TRBJ2-7	TGCAGTGCTAGAGATCGGGCAGCTGAGCAGTACTTC	CSARDRAAEQYF
TRBV28	TRBD1	.	TRBJ2-5	TGTGCCAGCAGTACGGACAGGAGGCTAAGGACCCAGTACTTC	CASSTDRRLRTQYF
TRBV5-8	.	.	TRBJ2-7	TGTGCCAGCACCCTCCGGGACCGCGCCTACGAGCAGTACTTC	CASTLRDRAYEQYF
TRBV7-8	TRBD1	few	TRBJ1-5	TGTGCCAGCAGCCACAGGGGTGAGCCCCAGCATTTT	CASSHRGEPQHF
TRBV25-1	.	many	TRBJ1-5	TGTGCCAGCAGTGAAAACGAGGAGGAACAGCCCCAGCATTTT	CASSENEEEQPQHF
TRBV10-3	.	many	TRBJ2-1	TGTGCCATCAGTGGATCCAGCGGCTATGAGCAGTTCTTC	CAISGSSGYEQFF
TRBV19	.	.	TRBJ2-5	TGTGCCAGTAGCCCAGGACACAACCAAGAGACCCAGTACTTC	CASSPGHNQETQYF
TRBV20-1	.	.	TRBJ1-1	TGCAGTGCTAGGCGGGGTGTTGTGAACACTGAAGCTTTCTTT	CSARRGVVNTEAFF
TRBV5-6	.	.	TRBJ1-4	TGTGCCAGCAGCTCCGAGCGGACCCTATACAATGAAAAGCTGTTTTTT	CASSSERTLYNEKLFF
TRBV25-1	TRBD1	.	TRBJ2-1	TGTGCCAGCAGTGCACCGGGACAGACGTTGTACAATGAGCAGTTCTTC	CASSAPGQTLYNEQFF
TRBV27	.	.	TRBJ2-3	TGTGCCAGCAGTTTATTTAGGGACACAGATACGCAGTATTTT	CASSLFRDTDTQYF
TRBV5-4	TRBD2	.	TRBJ2-3	TGTGCCAGCAGCTTGTTTGCTAGCGGGGTATTCACAGATACACAGTATTTT	CASSLFASGVFTDTQYF
TRBV14	.	.	TRBJ1-1	TGTGCCAGCAGCCGAAATCTAGGCACTGAAGCTTTCTTT	CASSRNLGTEAFF